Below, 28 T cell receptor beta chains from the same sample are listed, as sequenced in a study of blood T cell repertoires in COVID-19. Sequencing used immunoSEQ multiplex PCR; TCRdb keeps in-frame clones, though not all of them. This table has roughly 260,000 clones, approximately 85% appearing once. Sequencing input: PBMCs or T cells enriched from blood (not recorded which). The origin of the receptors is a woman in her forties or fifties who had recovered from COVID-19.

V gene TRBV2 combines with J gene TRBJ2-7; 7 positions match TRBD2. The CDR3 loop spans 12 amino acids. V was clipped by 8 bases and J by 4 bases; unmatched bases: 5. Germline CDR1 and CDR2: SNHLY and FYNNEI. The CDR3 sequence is CASSLAEYEQYF. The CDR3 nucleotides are TGTGCCAGCTCGCTAGCGGAATACGAGCAGTACTTC.

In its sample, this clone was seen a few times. CDR3 sequence (DNA): TGTGCCAGCAGCTCCGACAGGGGGCGGGGGACTGAAGCTTTCTTT. It encodes CASSSDRGRGTEAFF. V and J are TRBV27 and TRBJ1-1; 10 bases agree with TRBD1. V gave up 6 bases and J gave up 5 bases; unmatched junction bases: 9. The CDR3 contains 15 residues. The germline V gene encodes CDR1 MNHEY and CDR2 SMNVEV (reference sequence).

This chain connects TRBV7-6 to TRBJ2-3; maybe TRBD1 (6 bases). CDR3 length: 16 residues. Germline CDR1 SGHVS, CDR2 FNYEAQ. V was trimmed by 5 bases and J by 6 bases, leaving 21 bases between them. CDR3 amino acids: CASSLDSPSEWDTQYF. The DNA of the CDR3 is TGTGCCAGCAGCCTGGACAGTCCCTCAGAATGGGATACGCAGTATTTT.

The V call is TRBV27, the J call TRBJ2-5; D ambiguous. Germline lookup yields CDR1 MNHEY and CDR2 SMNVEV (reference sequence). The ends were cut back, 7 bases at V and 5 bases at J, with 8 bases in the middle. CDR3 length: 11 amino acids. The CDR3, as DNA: TGTGCCAGCACCCACCGGGAGACCCAGTACTTC. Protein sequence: CASTHRETQYF.

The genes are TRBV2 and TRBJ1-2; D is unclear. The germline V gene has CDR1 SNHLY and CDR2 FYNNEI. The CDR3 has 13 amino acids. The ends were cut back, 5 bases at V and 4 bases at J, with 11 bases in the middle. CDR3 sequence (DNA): TGTGCCAGCAGTTCCAAGCCAAGCTATGGCTACACCTTC. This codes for CASSSKPSYGYTF.

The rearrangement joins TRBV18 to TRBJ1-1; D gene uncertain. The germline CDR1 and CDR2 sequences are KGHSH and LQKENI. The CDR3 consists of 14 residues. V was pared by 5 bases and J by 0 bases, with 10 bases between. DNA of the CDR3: TGTGCCAGCTCAGCCCAAACAGTGAACACTGAAGCTTTCTTT. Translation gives CASSAQTVNTEAFF.

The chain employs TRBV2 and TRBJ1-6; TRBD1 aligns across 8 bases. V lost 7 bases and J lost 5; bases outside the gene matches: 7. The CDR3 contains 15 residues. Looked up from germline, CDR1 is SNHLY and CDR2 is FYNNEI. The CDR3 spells CASIQDRADNSPLHF. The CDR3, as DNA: TGTGCCAGCATCCAGGACAGGGCGGATAATTCACCCCTCCACTTT.

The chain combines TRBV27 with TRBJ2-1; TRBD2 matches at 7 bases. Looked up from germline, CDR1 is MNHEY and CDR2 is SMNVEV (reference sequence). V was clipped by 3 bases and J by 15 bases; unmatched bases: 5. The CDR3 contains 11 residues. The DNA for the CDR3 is TGTGCCAGCAGTTTTGGACTAGAGGTGTTCTTC. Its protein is CASSFGLEVFF.

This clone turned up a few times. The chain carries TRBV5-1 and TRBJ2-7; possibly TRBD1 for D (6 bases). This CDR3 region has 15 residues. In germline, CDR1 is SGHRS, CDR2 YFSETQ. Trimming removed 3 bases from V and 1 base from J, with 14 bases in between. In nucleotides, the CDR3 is TGCGCCAGCAGCTACGGGGCAGGGGTGTCCTACGAGCAGTACTTC. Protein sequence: CASSYGAGVSYEQYF.

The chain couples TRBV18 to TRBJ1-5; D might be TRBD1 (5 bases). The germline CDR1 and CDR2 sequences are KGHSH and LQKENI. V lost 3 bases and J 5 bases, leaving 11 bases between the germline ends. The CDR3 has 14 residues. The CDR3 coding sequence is TGTGCCAGCTCACCGGGGCAGGCCCATCAGCCCCAGCATTTT. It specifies CASSPGQAHQPQHF. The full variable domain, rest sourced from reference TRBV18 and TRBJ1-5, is NAGVMQNPRHLVRRRGQEARLRCSPMKGHSHVYWYRQLPEEGLKFMVYLQKENIIDESGMPKERFSAEFPKEGPSILRIQQVVRGDSAAYFCASSPGQAHQPQHFGDGTRLSIL.

CDR3 residues: CSASREISRTEAFF. CDR3 sequence (DNA): TGCAGTGCTAGTCGGGAGATTTCCAGGACTGAAGCTTTCTTT. V gene TRBV20-1 combines with J gene TRBJ1-1, with unresolved D. Germline CDR1 reads DFQATT; CDR2 reads SNEGSKA (reference sequence). The CDR3 has 14 amino acids. The V gene lost 3 bases and the J gene lost 5 bases, with 16 bases spanning the gap.

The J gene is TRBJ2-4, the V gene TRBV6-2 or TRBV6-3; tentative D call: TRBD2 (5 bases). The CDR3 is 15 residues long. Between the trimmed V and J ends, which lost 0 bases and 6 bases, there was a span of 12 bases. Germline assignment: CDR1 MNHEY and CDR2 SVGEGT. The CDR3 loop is CASSYSRGTRNIQYF. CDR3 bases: TGTGCCAGCAGTTACTCGAGAGGTACTAGAAACATTCAGTACTTC.

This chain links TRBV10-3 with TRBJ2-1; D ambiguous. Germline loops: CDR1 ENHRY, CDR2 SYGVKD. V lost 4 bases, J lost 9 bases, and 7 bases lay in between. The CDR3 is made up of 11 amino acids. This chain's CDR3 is CAISVVAEQFF. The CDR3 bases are TGTGCCATCAGTGTGGTGGCTGAGCAGTTCTTC.

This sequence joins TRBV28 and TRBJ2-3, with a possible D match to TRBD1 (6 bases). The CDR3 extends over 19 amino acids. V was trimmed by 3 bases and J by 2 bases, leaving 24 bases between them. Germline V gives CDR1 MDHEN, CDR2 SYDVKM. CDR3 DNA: TGTGCCAGCAGTTTCGGACCTTTAAGCCCGACAGGTTCCACAGATACGCAGTATTTT. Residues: CASSFGPLSPTGSTDTQYF.

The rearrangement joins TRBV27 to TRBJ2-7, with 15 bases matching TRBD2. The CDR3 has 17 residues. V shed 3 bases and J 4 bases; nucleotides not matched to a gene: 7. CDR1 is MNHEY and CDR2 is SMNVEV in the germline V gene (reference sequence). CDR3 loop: CASSLQPGTSGRYEQYF. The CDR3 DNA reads TGTGCCAGCAGTTTGCAACCCGGGACTAGCGGGAGGTACGAGCAGTACTTC.

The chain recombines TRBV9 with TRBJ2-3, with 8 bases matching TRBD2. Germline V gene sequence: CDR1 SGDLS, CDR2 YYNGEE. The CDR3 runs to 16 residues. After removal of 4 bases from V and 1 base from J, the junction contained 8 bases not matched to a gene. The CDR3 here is CASSPTGTSRTDTQYF. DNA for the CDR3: TGTGCCAGCAGCCCTACTGGGACTAGTCGCACAGATACGCAGTATTTT.

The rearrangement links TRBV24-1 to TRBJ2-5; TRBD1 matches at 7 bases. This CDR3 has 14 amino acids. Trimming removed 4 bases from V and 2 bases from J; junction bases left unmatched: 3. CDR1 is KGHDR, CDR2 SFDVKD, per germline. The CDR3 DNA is TGTGCCACCAGTGAAGGGACAGCTCAAGAGACCCAGTACTTC. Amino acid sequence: CATSEGTAQETQYF.

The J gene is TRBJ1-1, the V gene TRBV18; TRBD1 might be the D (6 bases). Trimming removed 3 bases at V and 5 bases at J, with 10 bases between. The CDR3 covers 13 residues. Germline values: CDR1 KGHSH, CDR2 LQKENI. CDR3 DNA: TGTGCCAGCTCACCGGTAGGGGGAACTGAAGCTTTCTTT. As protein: CASSPVGGTEAFF. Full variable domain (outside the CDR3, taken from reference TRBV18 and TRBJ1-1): NAGVMQNPRHLVRRRGQEARLRCSPMKGHSHVYWYRQLPEEGLKFMVYLQKENIIDESGMPKERFSAEFPKEGPSILRIQQVVRGDSAAYFCASSPVGGTEAFFGQGTRLTVV.

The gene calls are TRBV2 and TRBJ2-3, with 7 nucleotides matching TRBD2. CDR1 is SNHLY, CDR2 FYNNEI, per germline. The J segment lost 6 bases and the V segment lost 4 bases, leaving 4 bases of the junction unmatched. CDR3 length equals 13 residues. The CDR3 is CASSAGGEDTQYF. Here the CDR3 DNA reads TGTGCCAGCAGTGCGGGAGGCGAGGATACGCAGTATTTT. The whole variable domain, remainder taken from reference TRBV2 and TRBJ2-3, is EPEVTQTPSHQVTQMGQEVILRCVPISNHLYFYWYRQILGQKVEFLVSFYNNEISEKSEIFDDQFSVERPDGSNFTLKIRSTKLEDSAMYFCASSAGGEDTQYFGPGTRLTVL.

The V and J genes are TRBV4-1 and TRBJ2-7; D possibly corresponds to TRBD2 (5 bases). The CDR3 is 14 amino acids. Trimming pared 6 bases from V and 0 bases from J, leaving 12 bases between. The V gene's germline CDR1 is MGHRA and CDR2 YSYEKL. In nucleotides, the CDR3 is TGCGCCAGCAGGAGGACTTCGAGCTCCTACGAGCAGTACTTC. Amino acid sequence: CASRRTSSSYEQYF.

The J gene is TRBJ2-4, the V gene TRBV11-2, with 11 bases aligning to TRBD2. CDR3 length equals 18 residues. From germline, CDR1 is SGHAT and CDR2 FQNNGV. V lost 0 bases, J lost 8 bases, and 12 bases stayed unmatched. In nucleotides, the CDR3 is TGTGCCAGCAGCTTAGATACCTCCCTAGCGGGAGGTAAATACATTCAGTACTTC. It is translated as CASSLDTSLAGGKYIQYF.

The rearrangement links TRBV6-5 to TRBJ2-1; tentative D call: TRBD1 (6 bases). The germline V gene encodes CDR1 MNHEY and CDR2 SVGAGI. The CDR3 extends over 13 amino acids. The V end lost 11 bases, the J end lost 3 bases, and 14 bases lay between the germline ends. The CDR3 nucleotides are TGTGCCCGAATGGCAGGGGTCTACAATGAGCAGTTCTTC. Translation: CARMAGVYNEQFF.

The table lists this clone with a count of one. CDR3 amino acids: CASSYFREQYF. DNA of the CDR3: TGTGCCAGCAGTTACTTCCGGGAGCAGTACTTC. The chain recombines TRBV6-6 with TRBJ2-7; D is ambiguous. The germline V gene has CDR1 MNHNY and CDR2 SVGAGI (reference sequence). The CDR3 is 11 residues long. Deletions cut 1 base from V and 7 bases from J, with 5 bases between.

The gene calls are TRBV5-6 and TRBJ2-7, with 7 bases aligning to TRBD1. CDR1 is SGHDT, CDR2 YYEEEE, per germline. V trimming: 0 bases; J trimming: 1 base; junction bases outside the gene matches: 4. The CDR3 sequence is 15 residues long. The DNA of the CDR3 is TGTGCCAGCAGCTTGGTTGGACAGGAGTCCTACGAGCAGTACTTC. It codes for CASSLVGQESYEQYF.

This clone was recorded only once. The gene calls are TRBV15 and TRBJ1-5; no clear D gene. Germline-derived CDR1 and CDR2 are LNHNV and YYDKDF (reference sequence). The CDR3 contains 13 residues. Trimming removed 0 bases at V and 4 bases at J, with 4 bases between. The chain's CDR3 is CATSRDPNQPQHF. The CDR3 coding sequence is TGTGCCACCAGCAGAGATCCTAATCAGCCCCAGCATTTT.

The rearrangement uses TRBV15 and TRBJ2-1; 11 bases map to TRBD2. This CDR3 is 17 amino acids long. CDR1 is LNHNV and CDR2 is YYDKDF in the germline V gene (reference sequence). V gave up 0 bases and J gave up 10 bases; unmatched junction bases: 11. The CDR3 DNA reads TGTGCCACCAGCAGAGATCACGGGCTAGCGGGAGGAAGGGAGCAGTTCTTC. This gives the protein CATSRDHGLAGGREQFF. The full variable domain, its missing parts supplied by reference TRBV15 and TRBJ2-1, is DAMVIQNPRYQVTQFGKPVTLSCSQTLNHNVMYWYQQKSSQAPKLLFHYYDKDFNNEADTPDNFQSRRPNTSFCFLDIRSPGLGDTAMYLCATSRDHGLAGGREQFFGPGTRLTVL.

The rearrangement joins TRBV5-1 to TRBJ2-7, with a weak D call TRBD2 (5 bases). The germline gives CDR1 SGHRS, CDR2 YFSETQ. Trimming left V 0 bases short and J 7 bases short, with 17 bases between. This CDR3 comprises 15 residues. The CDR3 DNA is TGCGCCAGCAGCTTGGGTGCCGGCCTAGCTGGGGAGCAGTACTTC. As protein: CASSLGAGLAGEQYF. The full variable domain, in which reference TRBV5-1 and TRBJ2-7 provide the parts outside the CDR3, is KAGVTQTPRYLIKTRGQQVTLSCSPISGHRSVSWYQQTPGQGLQFLFEYFSETQRNKGNFPGRFSGRQFSNSRSEMNVSTLELGDSALYLCASSLGAGLAGEQYFGPGTRLTVT.

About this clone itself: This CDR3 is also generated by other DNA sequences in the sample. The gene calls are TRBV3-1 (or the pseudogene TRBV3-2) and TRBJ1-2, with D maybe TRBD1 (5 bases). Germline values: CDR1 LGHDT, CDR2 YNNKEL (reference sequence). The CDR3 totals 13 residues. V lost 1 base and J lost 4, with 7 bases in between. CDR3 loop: CASSQGGRYGYTF. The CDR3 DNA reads TGTGCCAGCAGCCAAGGGGGCCGCTATGGCTACACCTTC.